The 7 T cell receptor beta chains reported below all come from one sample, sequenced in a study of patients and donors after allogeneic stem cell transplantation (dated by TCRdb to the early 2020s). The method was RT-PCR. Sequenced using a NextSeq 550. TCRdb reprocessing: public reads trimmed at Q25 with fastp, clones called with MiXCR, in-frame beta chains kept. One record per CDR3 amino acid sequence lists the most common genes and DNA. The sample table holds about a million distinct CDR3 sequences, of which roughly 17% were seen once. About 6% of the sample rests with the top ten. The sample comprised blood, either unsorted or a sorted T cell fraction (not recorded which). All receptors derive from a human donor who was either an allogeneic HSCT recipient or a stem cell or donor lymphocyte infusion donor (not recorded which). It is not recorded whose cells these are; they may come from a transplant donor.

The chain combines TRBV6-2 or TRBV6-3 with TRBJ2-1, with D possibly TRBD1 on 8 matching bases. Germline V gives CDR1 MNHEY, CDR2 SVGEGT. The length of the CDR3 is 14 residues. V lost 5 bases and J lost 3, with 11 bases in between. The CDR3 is CASSTGGVYNEQFF. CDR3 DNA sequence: TGTGCCAGCAGTACAGGGGGGGTCTACAATGAGCAGTTCTTC.

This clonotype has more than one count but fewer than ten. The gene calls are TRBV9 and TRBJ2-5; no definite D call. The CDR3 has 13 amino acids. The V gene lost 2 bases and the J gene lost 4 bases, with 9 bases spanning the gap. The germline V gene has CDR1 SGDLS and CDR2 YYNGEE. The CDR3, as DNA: TGTGCCAGCAGCGTTGGTTGGCTAGAGACCCAGTACTTC. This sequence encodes CASSVGWLETQYF.

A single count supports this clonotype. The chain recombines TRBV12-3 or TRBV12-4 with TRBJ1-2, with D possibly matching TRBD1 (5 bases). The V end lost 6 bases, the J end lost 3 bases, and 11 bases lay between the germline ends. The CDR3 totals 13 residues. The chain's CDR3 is CASRARTHYGYTF. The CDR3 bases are TGTGCCAGCAGAGCCCGGACACACTATGGCTACACCTTC.

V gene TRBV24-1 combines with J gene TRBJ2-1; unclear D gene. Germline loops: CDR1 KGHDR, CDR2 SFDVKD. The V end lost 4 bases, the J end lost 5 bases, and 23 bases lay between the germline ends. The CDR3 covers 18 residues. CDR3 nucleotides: TGTGCCACCAGTGACCCCAGTGATTCCAACACCAAGGACAATGAGCAGTTCTTC. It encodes CATSDPSDSNTKDNEQFF.

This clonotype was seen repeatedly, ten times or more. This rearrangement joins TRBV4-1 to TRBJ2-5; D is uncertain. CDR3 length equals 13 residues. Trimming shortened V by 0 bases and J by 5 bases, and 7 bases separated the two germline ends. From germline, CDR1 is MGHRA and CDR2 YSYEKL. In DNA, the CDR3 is TGCGCCAGCAGCCAAGAGCTGGGGGAGACCCAGTACTTC. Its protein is CASSQELGETQYF.

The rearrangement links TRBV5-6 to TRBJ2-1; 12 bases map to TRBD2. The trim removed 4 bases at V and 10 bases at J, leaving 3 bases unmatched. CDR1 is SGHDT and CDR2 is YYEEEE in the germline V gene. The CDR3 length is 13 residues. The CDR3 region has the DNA TGTGCCAGCAGCCGGACTAGCGGGACGGAGCAGTTCTTC. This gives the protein CASSRTSGTEQFF. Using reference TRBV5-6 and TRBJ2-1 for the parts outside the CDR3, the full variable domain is DAGVTQSPTHLIKTRGQQVTLRCSPKSGHDTVSWYQQALGQGPQFIFQYYEEEERQRGNFPDRFSGHQFPNYSSELNVNALLLGDSALYLCASSRTSGTEQFFGPGTRLTVL.

CDR3 sequence: CASGQVSGNTIYF. The CDR3 DNA is TGTGCCAGCGGACAGGTCTCTGGAAACACCATATATTTT. The chain recombines TRBV12-3 or TRBV12-4 with TRBJ1-3, with TRBD1 identical over 7 bases. The V gene end was trimmed by 8 bases and the J gene end by 0 bases; junction bases not matched to a gene: 1. The CDR3 runs to 13 residues.